The 25 T cell receptor beta chains below all came from one sample that was sequenced in a study of blood T cell repertoires in COVID-19. Some clones are missing from TCRdb's copy, which holds only in-frame ones; the method was immunoSEQ multiplex PCR. The table shows 110,000 or so clones, with more than 80% occurring only once. The sequencing input was peripheral blood. Every receptor here comes from a woman between 70 and 85 years old with acute or convalescent COVID-19.

This clone appeared a single time. CDR3 loop: CASASGTGADTQYF. DNA for the CDR3: TGTGCCAGCGCCTCCGGGACAGGGGCAGATACGCAGTATTTT. The V gene is TRBV27, the J gene TRBJ2-3, with 10 bases fitting TRBD1. The V gene end was trimmed by 8 bases and the J gene end by 4 bases; junction bases not matched to a gene: 6. CDR3 length: 14 amino acids. Germline assignment: CDR1 MNHEY and CDR2 SMNVEV (reference sequence).

In this sample, this clone turned up a few times. The V and J genes are TRBV7-2 and TRBJ1-2; no clear D. Germline V gives CDR1 SGHTA, CDR2 FQGNSA. There are 15 residues in the CDR3. The ends were cut back, 0 bases at V and 10 bases at J, with 18 bases in the middle. The chain's CDR3 is CASSLATTLLGDYTF. CDR3 sequence (DNA): TGTGCCAGCAGCTTAGCCACGACTCTCCTCGGGGACTACACCTTC.

V and J are TRBV5-6 and TRBJ2-5, with unresolved D. The CDR3 is 12 residues long. Germline loops: CDR1 SGHDT, CDR2 YYEEEE. The ends were cut back, 0 bases at V and 4 bases at J, with 4 bases in the middle. The CDR3 DNA follows: TGTGCCAGCAGCTTGGGACTAGAGACCCAGTACTTC. Translated: CASSLGLETQYF.

This rearrangement joins TRBV9 to TRBJ1-6; the D gene is possibly TRBD1 (6 bases). The CDR3 is made up of 16 amino acids. Germline V gene sequence: CDR1 SGDLS, CDR2 YYNGEE. V was pared by 4 bases and J by 7 bases, with 18 bases between. The CDR3 reads CASSTRPGQTNSPLHF. CDR3 coding DNA: TGTGCCAGCAGCACCCGTCCAGGACAGACAAATTCACCCCTCCACTTT. Full variable domain (rest looked up from reference TRBV9 and TRBJ1-6): DSGVTQTPKHLITATGQRVTLRCSPRSGDLSVYWYQQSLDQGLQFLIQYYNGEERAKGNILERFSAQQFPDLHSELNLSSLELGDSALYFCASSTRPGQTNSPLHFGNGTRLTVT.

The rearrangement links TRBV4-1 to TRBJ2-7; maybe TRBD2 (6 bases). V lost 6 bases, J lost 6 bases, and 15 bases lay in between. Per germline, CDR1 MGHRA and CDR2 YSYEKL. This CDR3 comprises 13 residues. The CDR3: CASSRIGGVEQYF. The CDR3 DNA reads as TGCGCCAGCAGTCGGATTGGAGGGGTCGAGCAGTACTTC.

This clone came up a few times. The V and J genes are TRBV5-1 and TRBJ2-5; D may be TRBD2 (5 bases). This CDR3 contains 15 residues. Germline V gene data show CDR1 as SGHRS and CDR2 as YFSETQ. V was pared by 2 bases and J by 1 base, with 12 bases between. CDR3 in amino acids: CASSFMGGFQETQYF. As DNA, the CDR3 is TGCGCCAGCAGCTTTATGGGCGGGTTCCAAGAGACCCAGTACTTC.

The gene calls are TRBV5-1 and TRBJ1-1, with D possibly TRBD1 on 6 matching bases. The germline V gene encodes CDR1 SGHRS and CDR2 YFSETQ. V was cut by 4 bases and J by 1 base, with 11 bases left in between. This CDR3 comprises 14 residues. For the CDR3, the DNA is TGCGCCAGCAGCCACGGACAGCCGAACACTGAAGCTTTCTTT. Translation: CASSHGQPNTEAFF.

J is TRBJ2-1 and V is TRBV6-2 or TRBV6-3; TRBD2 agrees at 8 bases. Per the germline V gene, CDR1 is MNHEY and CDR2 is SVGEGT. This CDR3 spans 16 amino acids. V lost 0 bases and J lost 7; bases outside the gene matches: 8. The CDR3 is CASSYSGTRFGNEQFF. The CDR3 DNA is TGTGCCAGCAGTTACTCCGGGACTAGGTTCGGGAATGAGCAGTTCTTC.

This chain links TRBV7-2 with TRBJ2-1; possible D gene TRBD2, 6 bases. There are 15 residues in the CDR3. V lost 6 bases and J lost 2, with 14 bases in between. CDR1 and CDR2 (germline): SGHTA, FQGNSA. The CDR3 DNA reads as TGTGCCAGCAGGGATCGGGGGACTCCCTACAATGAGCAGTTCTTC. It codes for CASRDRGTPYNEQFF. Using reference TRBV7-2 and TRBJ2-1 for the parts outside the CDR3, the full variable domain is GAGVSQSPSNKVTEKGKDVELRCDPISGHTALYWYRQSLGQGLEFLIYFQGNSAPDKSGLPSDRFSAERTGGSVSTLTIQRTQQEDSAVYLCASRDRGTPYNEQFFGPGTRLTVL.

The chain employs TRBV3-1 (or the pseudogene TRBV3-2) and TRBJ1-4; D is unclear. The V gene's germline CDR1 is LGHDT and CDR2 YNNKEL (reference sequence). The CDR3 is 14 residues long. With 4 bases removed from V and 5 bases from J, the gap between germline ends came to 11 bases. The CDR3 loop is CASSRREDNEKLFF. CDR3 sequence (DNA): TGTGCCAGCAGCCGTAGGGAGGACAATGAAAAACTGTTTTTT.

This chain connects TRBV6-5 to TRBJ1-1; 9 nucleotides align to TRBD1. V dropped 9 bases and J dropped 4; count of bases not matched to a gene: 9. Germline CDR1 and CDR2: MNHEY and SVGAGI. There are 14 residues in the CDR3. The CDR3 DNA sequence: TGTGCCAGTTTTGAAACAGGGGGCATCACTGAAGCTTTCTTT. This sequence encodes CASFETGGITEAFF.

V usage is TRBV4-2 and J usage is TRBJ1-2; D not resolved. The V gene's germline CDR1 is LGHNA and CDR2 YNFKEQ. The CDR3 covers 17 residues. The V gene lost 3 bases and the J gene lost 6 bases, with 23 bases spanning the gap. As DNA, the CDR3 is TGTGCCAGCAGCCAGATGACCGGGAGCTCAGGCCCCCATGGCTACACCTTC. Residues: CASSQMTGSSGPHGYTF.

There are a few counts of this clone. V usage is TRBV6-5 and J usage is TRBJ2-7; maybe TRBD2 (6 bases). V was pared by 5 bases and J by 5 bases, with 16 bases between. Germline V CDR1 and CDR2: MNHEY, SVGAGI. The CDR3 consists of 14 residues. The DNA of the CDR3 is TGTGCCAGCAGTATAGTGGGAGGACACCACGAGCAGTACTTC. Its translation is CASSIVGGHHEQYF.

This chain uses TRBV19 with TRBJ1-4; D ambiguous. The CDR3 totals 14 residues. Germline CDR1 reads LNHDA; CDR2 reads SQIVND (reference sequence). Trimming pared 8 bases from V and 0 bases from J, leaving 10 bases between. This CDR3 reads CASSLGATNEKLFF. The CDR3 DNA is TGTGCCAGTTCCCTTGGAGCAACTAATGAAAAACTGTTTTTT.

V is TRBV27 and J is TRBJ2-7, with 9 bases matching TRBD2. Trimming took 2 bases from V and 2 from J; bases not matched to a gene: 1. Per germline, CDR1 MNHEY and CDR2 SMNVEV (reference sequence). The CDR3 is made up of 14 amino acids. CDR3 in DNA: TGTGCCAGCAGTTTAAAGCGGGGGGCCTACGAGCAGTACTTC. It translates to CASSLKRGAYEQYF.

This rearrangement joins TRBV6-5 to TRBJ2-6; D might be TRBD1 (5 bases). The CDR3 runs 15 residues. Trimming removed 8 bases from V and 0 bases from J, with 11 bases in between. Germline V CDR1 and CDR2: MNHEY, SVGAGI. The CDR3, as DNA: TGTGCCAGCGCAGGGCTACACTCTGGGGCCAACGTCCTGACTTTC. It codes for CASAGLHSGANVLTF.

V and J are TRBV11-2 and TRBJ2-1; D might be TRBD2 (6 bases). The germline gives CDR1 SGHAT, CDR2 FQNNGV. The CDR3 length is 13 residues. Deletions cut 6 bases from V and 6 bases from J, with 12 bases between. CDR3 loop: CASRRLGGNEQFF. The CDR3 DNA is TGTGCCAGCAGGCGACTCGGGGGCAATGAGCAGTTCTTC.

The chain recombines TRBV27 with TRBJ2-3; tentative D call: TRBD2 (5 bases). Looked up from germline, CDR1 is MNHEY and CDR2 is SMNVEV (reference sequence). Between the trimmed V and J ends, which lost 7 bases and 2 bases, there was a span of 10 bases. This CDR3 spans 13 amino acids. CDR3 loop: CASIQRNTDTQYF. CDR3 bases: TGTGCCAGCATTCAGCGGAACACAGATACGCAGTATTTT.

This clone was seen a single time. This chain links TRBV7-2 with TRBJ2-2, with 9 positions matching TRBD2. Germline assignment: CDR1 SGHTA and CDR2 FQGNSA. With V trimmed by 5 bases and J by 6 bases, 10 bases remained unmatched. The CDR3 is 16 residues long. In DNA, the CDR3 is TGTGCCAGCAGCCAAAATCGGGGACTAGCTTCCGGGGAGCTGTTTTTT. Protein product: CASSQNRGLASGELFF.

The chain uses TRBV27 and TRBJ2-7, with TRBD1 identical over 9 bases. Germline lookup yields CDR1 MNHEY and CDR2 SMNVEV (reference sequence). The CDR3 consists of 15 residues. V lost 6 bases and J lost 3; bases outside the gene matches: 9. The CDR3 loop is CASRLLGDRDYEQYF. The CDR3 nucleotides read TGTGCCAGCAGATTACTCGGGGACAGGGACTACGAGCAGTACTTC.

This chain links TRBV28 with TRBJ1-4, with D unclear. This CDR3 is built from 17 residues. The V and J ends lost 4 bases and 8 bases respectively, with 23 bases between them. CDR1 is MDHEN, CDR2 SYDVKM, per germline. The CDR3 loop is CASSSPRRGSAQEKLFF. The CDR3 nucleotides read TGTGCCAGCAGTTCCCCCCGGAGAGGCAGTGCCCAAGAAAAACTGTTTTTT.

The chain couples TRBV2 to TRBJ1-6; tentative D call: TRBD1 (6 bases). V was cut by 9 bases and J by 8 bases, with 17 bases left in between. CDR1 is SNHLY and CDR2 is FYNNEI in the germline V gene. The CDR3 runs to 14 residues. Here the CDR3 DNA reads TGTGCCAGTAGCTTACAGGGTGGTGATTCACCCCTCCACTTT. Protein sequence: CASSLQGGDSPLHF.

This rearrangement joins TRBV5-1 to TRBJ1-1; a weak D match, TRBD1 (5 bases). Trimming removed 3 bases from V and 2 bases from J, with 8 bases in between. This CDR3 is built from 13 residues. Germline CDR1 reads SGHRS; CDR2 reads YFSETQ. CDR3 sequence: CASSSRVNTEAFF. In DNA form, the CDR3 reads TGCGCCAGCAGCTCCAGGGTAAACACTGAAGCTTTCTTT.

The V call is TRBV4-3, the J call TRBJ1-5; D not certain. Trimming took 1 base from V and 4 from J, leaving 8 bases between them. The CDR3 sequence is 14 residues long. Per the germline V gene, CDR1 is LGHNA and CDR2 is YSLEER. The CDR3 bases are TGCGCCAGCAGCCAAGGTCTAGGTAATCAGCCCCAGCATTTT. As protein: CASSQGLGNQPQHF.

The chain couples TRBV4-3 to TRBJ1-2, with 12 bases matching TRBD1. With 2 bases clipped from V and 7 bases from J, the junction kept 11 bases outside the gene matches. In germline, CDR1 is LGHNA, CDR2 YSLEER. CDR3 length: 17 amino acids. The CDR3 sequence is CASSQLRGGQGAGGYTF. In DNA form, the CDR3 reads TGCGCCAGCAGCCAATTGAGGGGGGGACAGGGGGCAGGTGGCTACACCTTC.